What follows are 8 T cell receptor beta chains derived from one specimen sequenced in a study of T cells in Graves' hyperthyroidism and ophthalmopathy. Authors of the study amplified TCR beta CDR3 regions from RNA transcripts. First-round RT-PCR with HTBI primers amplified the TCR CDR3 region. TCRdb reanalysed the multiplex PCR reads using MiXCR and keeps one entry per CDR3 protein. The top ten hold around 30% of the sample, which has roughly 250,000 distinct CDR3 sequences, about 16% seen once. Sequenced: blood. These receptors originate from a woman between 18 and 29 years old with Graves' ophthalmopathy.

This clonotype was observed many times. The V call is TRBV12-3 or TRBV12-4, the J call TRBJ1-2; weak D call: TRBD1 (5 bases). V lost 3 bases and J lost 6, with 14 bases in between. This CDR3 spans 14 amino acids. CDR3 bases: TGTGCCAGCAGTTTCACCGGGACCGGAGATGGCTACACCTTC. It is translated as CASSFTGTGDGYTF.

This clonotype showed up just a few times. The chain employs TRBV6-9 and TRBJ2-5; 8 bases are shared with TRBD1. With 3 bases clipped from V and 7 bases from J, the junction kept 4 bases outside the gene matches. CDR1 and CDR2 (germline): MNHGY, SVAAGI. CDR3 length: 13 residues. This CDR3 is CASSYHRGRTQYF. CDR3 DNA: TGTGCCAGCAGTTACCACAGGGGGAGGACCCAGTACTTC.

This clonotype was found many times. This chain connects TRBV11-2 to TRBJ1-2, with D perhaps matching TRBD1 (6 bases). Trimming left V 4 bases short and J 8 bases short, with 17 bases between. CDR1 and CDR2 from the germline V gene are SGHAT and FQNNGV. There are 14 residues in the CDR3. The CDR3 coding sequence is TGTGCCAGCAGCTCAACCACAGGGTTCCAAGGCTACACCTTC. Protein product: CASSSTTGFQGYTF.

This clonotype was counted many times. The chain links TRBV7-3 to TRBJ2-2; D is perhaps TRBD2 (6 bases). V dropped 0 bases and J dropped 4 bases, with 15 bases sitting between them. This CDR3 spans 17 amino acids. CDR1 is SGHTA, CDR2 FQGTGA, per germline. CDR3 sequence (DNA): TGTGCCAGCAGCTTAACGTCCGGGAGAGAGCCCACCGGGGAGCTGTTTTTT. Translating it yields CASSLTSGREPTGELFF.

This clonotype has a count of ten or more. The V call is TRBV20-1, the J call TRBJ2-3, with D perhaps assigned TRBD1 or TRBD2 (5 bases each). This CDR3 has 13 residues. Trimming removed 5 bases from V and 4 bases from J, with 13 bases in between. CDR1 and CDR2 from the germline V gene are DFQATT and SNEGSKA (reference sequence). This CDR3 reads CSAPTEGPDTQYF. As DNA, the CDR3 is TGCAGTGCTCCAACAGAGGGGCCAGATACGCAGTATTTT.

This clonotype was picked up many times. This chain connects TRBV20-1 to TRBJ1-1; D is perhaps TRBD1 (5 bases). CDR1 is DFQATT, CDR2 SNEGSKA, per germline (reference sequence). The V end was cut by 5 bases, the J end by 4 bases, with 23 bases between. CDR3 size: 16 residues. The CDR3 here is CSAHYRGLGSVTEAFF. CDR3 sequence (DNA): TGCAGTGCTCATTACCGGGGGTTGGGGTCGGTCACTGAAGCTTTCTTT.

This clonotype has ten or more counts. The rearrangement links TRBV28 to TRBJ2-4; possible D gene TRBD1, 6 bases. Germline V CDR1 and CDR2: MDHEN, SYDVKM. Trimming took off 7 bases at V and 2 bases at J, with 12 bases between the two ends. The CDR3 is 14 residues long. The CDR3 DNA sequence: TGTGCCAGCAACCCGCAGGGGTCCAAAAACATTCAGTACTTC. Its protein product is CASNPQGSKNIQYF.

This clonotype was recorded at least ten times. This chain connects TRBV20-1 to TRBJ2-7; 7 nucleotides agree with TRBD1. The trim removed 4 bases at V and 6 bases at J, leaving 6 bases unmatched. Germline CDR1 DFQATT, CDR2 SNEGSKA (reference sequence). The CDR3 has 12 amino acids. The CDR3 sequence: CSATTTGFEQYF. In DNA form, the CDR3 reads TGCAGTGCTACTACGACAGGGTTCGAGCAGTACTTC.